This TCR beta chain was found in a study of T cell repertoires in cytomegalovirus infection. Study overall: Indicated by public TCR beta signatures were CMV infection and matching HLA type.

Study results and limitations: Pooled public TCR beta family frequency picked out CMV carriers with the relevant HLA. HLA-C-restricted TCR beta clonotypes specific for CMV led the ex vivo response.

The V gene lost 0 bases and the J gene lost 5 bases, with 13 bases spanning the gap. CDR3 length equals 15 residues. CDR1 MGHRA and CDR2 YSYEKL come from the germline V gene. Each CDR3 protein is one row after TCRdb ran MiXCR on the reads. This sample yields around 300,000 distinct CDR3 sequences, of which over 7.5% are seen a single time; approximately 4.5% belongs to the top ten. This clonotype has a handful of counts. Antigen unknown. Material for sequencing was PBMCs. The rearrangement links TRBV4-1 to TRBJ1-1; D gene unclear. This receptor was taken from a human donor in good health (CMV status not recorded). Some clones in this sample may be carry-over from other donors' samples. CDR3 sequence reads: CASSQDIARGTEAFF. Written as DNA, the CDR3 is TGCGCCAGCAGCCAAGATATCGCGCGGGGTACTGAAGCTTTCTTT.